This T cell receptor (beta chain) appears in the sequencing data of a study of blood T cell repertoires in COVID-19. The table came from immunoSEQ multiplex PCR; TCRdb's copy has only in-frame clones and leaves some out. Of 140,000 to 150,000 clones listed, 87% are singletons. CDR3 length: 15 amino acids. The germline V gene encodes CDR1 SNHLY and CDR2 FYNNEI. V was cut by 2 bases and J by 10 bases, with 18 bases left in between. The chain uses TRBV2 and TRBJ2-1; no reliable D call. The sample was PBMCs or T cells enriched from blood (not recorded which). This clonotype was obtained from a man aged 60 to 75 who had recovered from COVID-19. CDR3 nucleotides: TGTGCCAGCAGTGAACTGCGGATCCTACAATTGGAGCAGTTCTTC. It yields the protein CASSELRILQLEQFF.